This TCR beta chain comes out of a study of identical twins. The CDR3 is 15 residues long. V was pared by 5 bases and J by 3 bases, with 10 bases of the junction left unmatched. Germline CDR1 is SEHNR and CDR2 is FQNEAQ (reference sequence). TCRdb reprocessed the 5' RACE reads with MiXCR, giving one entry per CDR3 protein. The sample has 200,000 to 300,000 distinct CDR3 sequences; around 7.6% are singletons. The sample holds a few counts of this clonotype. These data were likewise used in another study, on yellow fever vaccine responses in identical twins.

The sample was CD8+ T cells sorted from blood. This TCR came from a woman in her late teens or twenties in good health. This chain joins TRBV7-9 and TRBJ2-7, with 7 nucleotides matching TRBD1. CDR3 amino acids: CASSTETGRDYEQYF. The DNA of the CDR3 is TGTGCCAGCAGCACCGAGACAGGGCGCGACTACGAGCAGTACTTC. The full variable domain, completed using reference TRBV7-9 and TRBJ2-7, is DTGVSQNPRHKITKRGQNVTFRCDPISEHNRLYWYRQTLGQGPEFLTYFQNEAQLEKSRLLSDRFSAERPKGSFSTLEIQRTEQGDSAMYLCASSTETGRDYEQYFGPGTRLTVT.